This TCR beta chain was captured in a study of regulatory T cells in long-lasting Graves disease. About this clonotype itself: As yet, its antigen is unknown.

The CDR3 is made up of 15 amino acids. Germline assignment: CDR1 MNHEY and CDR2 SMNVEV (reference sequence). Trimming shortened V by 10 bases and J by 0 bases, and 19 bases separated the two germline ends. Specified time point: newly diagnosed GD, antithyroid drugs for less than 3 months. RNA isolated from PBMCs was used to make the TCR library. Regarding the study as a whole: Persistent Graves' patients showed a TCR diversity that was lower than that of newly diagnosed ones.

TCR beta libraries were built with iRepertoire HTBI primers and Arm-PCR of CDR3 regions. TCRdb used MiXCR to reprocess the multiplex PCR reads, holding one entry per CDR3 protein. Among approximately 390,000 distinct CDR3 sequences, about 17% were seen once, and the ten largest hold 20% to 25%. This sample was shared with a second study, whose subject was T cells in Graves' hyperthyroidism and ophthalmopathy. This second study notes: Across 18 months, stable Graves' hyperthyroidism was marked by no progression to ophthalmopathy.

The clonotype comes from a young woman with Graves disease. This material consisted of peripheral blood mononuclear cells (PBMCs), taken at new diagnosis, from a patient treated with antithyroid drugs. The chain carries TRBV27 and TRBJ2-7; either TRBD1 or TRBD2 may fit D (5 bases each). This CDR3 reads CATRLGAGSSYEQYF. For the CDR3, the DNA is TGTGCCACCCGATTAGGGGCAGGGAGCTCCTACGAGCAGTACTTC.